What follows describes a single T cell receptor (beta chain). This specimen belongs to a study of cytomegalovirus exposure and HLA in healthy donors. PCR amplification relied on 60 Vbeta primers (plus 13 Jbeta primers). The method was immunoSEQ multiplex PCR; TCRdb's version includes in-frame clones alone and lacks a portion of them. The sample lists about 62,000 clones, just under 75% occurring once. V was clipped by 1 base and J by 1 base, with 17 bases between them. The CDR3 runs 17 residues. Looked up from germline, CDR1 is SGHRS and CDR2 is YFSETQ. The TCR comes from a woman in her 30s in good health and CMV-seronegative. The chain couples TRBV5-1 to TRBJ1-1; D is possibly TRBD1 (6 bases). The source material was PBMCs. This chain's CDR3 is CASSLRASGVSNTEAFF. The CDR3 bases are TGCGCCAGCAGCTTGCGTGCGTCAGGGGTATCGAACACTGAAGCTTTCTTT. Together with reference TRBV5-1 and TRBJ1-1, the CDR3 gives the full variable domain: KAGVTQTPRYLIKTRGQQVTLSCSPISGHRSVSWYQQTPGQGLQFLFEYFSETQRNKGNFPGRFSGRQFSNSRSEMNVSTLELGDSALYLCASSLRASGVSNTEAFFGQGTRLTVV.